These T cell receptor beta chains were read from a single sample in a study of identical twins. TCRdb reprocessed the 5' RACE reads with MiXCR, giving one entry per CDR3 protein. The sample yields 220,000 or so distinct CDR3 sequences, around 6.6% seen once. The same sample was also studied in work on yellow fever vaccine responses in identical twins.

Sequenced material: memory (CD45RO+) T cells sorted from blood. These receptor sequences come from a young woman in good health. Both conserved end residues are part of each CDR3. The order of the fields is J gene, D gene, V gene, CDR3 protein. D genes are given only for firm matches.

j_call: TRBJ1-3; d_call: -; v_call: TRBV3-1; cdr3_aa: CASSQGWGTGSGNTIYF
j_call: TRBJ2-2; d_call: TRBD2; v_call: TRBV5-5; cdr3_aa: CASSFPAGTFDTGELFF
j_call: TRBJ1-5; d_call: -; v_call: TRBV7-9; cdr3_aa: CASSLGDGLQNQPQHF
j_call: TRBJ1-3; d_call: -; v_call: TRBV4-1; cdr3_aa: CASSQGFAPGNTIYF
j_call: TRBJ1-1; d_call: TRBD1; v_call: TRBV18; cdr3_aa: CASSPKQGGEAFF
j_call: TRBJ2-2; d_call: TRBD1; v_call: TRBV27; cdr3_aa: CASNSRTGGRTGELFF
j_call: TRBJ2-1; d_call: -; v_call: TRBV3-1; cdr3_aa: CASSHVGSENEQFF
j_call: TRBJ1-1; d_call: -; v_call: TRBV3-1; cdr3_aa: CASSQVSGTEAFF
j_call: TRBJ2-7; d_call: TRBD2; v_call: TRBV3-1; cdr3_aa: CASSQPTIAGGAYEQYF
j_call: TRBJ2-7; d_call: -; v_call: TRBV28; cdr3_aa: CASYSEGGGYEQYF
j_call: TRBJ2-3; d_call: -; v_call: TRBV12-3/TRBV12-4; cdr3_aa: CASRGMGPDTQYF
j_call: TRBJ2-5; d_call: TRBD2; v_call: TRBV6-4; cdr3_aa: CASSPSLAGQETQYF
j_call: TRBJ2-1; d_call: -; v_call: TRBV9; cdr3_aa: CASSGSRITYNEQFF
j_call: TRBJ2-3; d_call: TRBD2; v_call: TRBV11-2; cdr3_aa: CASSLDPSGRGEDTQYF
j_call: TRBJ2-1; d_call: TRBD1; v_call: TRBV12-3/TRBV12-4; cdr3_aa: CASRNRGTYNEQFF
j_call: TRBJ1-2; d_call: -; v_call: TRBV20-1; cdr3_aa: CSVGGRNGYTF
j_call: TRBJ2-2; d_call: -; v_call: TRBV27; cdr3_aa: CASSEFGELFF
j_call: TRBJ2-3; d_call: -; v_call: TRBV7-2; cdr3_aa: CASSRKWGYTDTQYF
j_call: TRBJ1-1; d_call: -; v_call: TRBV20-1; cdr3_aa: CSAKSGVLVAFF
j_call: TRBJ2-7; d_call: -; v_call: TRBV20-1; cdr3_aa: CSATIDGYEQYF
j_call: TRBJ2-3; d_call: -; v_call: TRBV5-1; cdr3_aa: CASSSRALGKDTQYF
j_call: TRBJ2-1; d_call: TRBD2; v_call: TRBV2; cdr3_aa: CASSDTSGGRSSYNEQFF
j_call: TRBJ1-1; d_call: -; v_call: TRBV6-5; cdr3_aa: CASKLPNTEAFF
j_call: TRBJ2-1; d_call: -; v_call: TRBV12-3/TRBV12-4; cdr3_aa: CASSLLSYEQFF
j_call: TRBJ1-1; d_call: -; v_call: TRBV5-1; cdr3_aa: CASSVDMNTEAFF
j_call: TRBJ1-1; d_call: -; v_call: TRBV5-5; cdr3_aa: CASSLVQTNTEAFF
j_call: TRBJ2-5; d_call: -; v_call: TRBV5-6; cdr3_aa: CASGPRVRETQYF
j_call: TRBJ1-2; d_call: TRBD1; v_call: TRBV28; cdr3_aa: CTSRPYQGERDGYTF
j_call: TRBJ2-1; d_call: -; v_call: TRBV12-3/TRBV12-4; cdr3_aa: CASSYAFDSSYNEQFF
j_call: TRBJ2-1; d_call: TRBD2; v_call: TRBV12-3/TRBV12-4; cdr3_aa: CASSQLLAGAGEQFF
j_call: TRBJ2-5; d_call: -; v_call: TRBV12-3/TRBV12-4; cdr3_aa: CASSWTRETQYF
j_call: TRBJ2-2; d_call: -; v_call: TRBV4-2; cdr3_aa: CASSQDLSGRSTGELFF
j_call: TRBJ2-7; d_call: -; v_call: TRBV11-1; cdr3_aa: CASSARWFGVDDRYEQYF
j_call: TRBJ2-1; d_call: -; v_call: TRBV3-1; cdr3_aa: CASSHSNEQFF
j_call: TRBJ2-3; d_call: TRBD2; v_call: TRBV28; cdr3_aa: CASSLLGLAGGGTDTQYF
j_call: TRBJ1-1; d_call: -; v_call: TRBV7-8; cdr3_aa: CASSFQLVSTEAFF
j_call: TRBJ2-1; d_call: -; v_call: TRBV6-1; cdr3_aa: CASSPGDRNEQFF
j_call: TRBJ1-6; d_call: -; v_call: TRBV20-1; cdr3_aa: CSARDLEGNYNSPLHF
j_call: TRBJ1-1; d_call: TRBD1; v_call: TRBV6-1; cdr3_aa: CASSRPTGARNTEAFF
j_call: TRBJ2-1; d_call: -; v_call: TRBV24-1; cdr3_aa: CATSDPAHSYNEQFF
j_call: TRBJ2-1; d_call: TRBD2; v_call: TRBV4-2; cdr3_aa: CASSQVEGSGGTTYNEQFF
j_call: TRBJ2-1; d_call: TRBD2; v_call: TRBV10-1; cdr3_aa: CASSQGLAGGSYEQFF
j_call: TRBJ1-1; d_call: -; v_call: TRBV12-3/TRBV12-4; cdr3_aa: CASSLGAGSAFF
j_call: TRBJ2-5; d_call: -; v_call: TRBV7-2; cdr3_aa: CASSSQSLLASETQYF
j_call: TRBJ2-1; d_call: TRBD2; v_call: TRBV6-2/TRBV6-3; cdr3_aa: CASNGAGGPREQFF
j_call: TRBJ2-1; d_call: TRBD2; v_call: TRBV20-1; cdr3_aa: CSAPRPGLVINEQFF
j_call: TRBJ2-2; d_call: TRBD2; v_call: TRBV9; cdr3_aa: CASSVLGLAGGSSGKKLFF
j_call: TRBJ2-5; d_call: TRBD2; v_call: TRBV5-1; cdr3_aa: CASSLVPSGGIQETQYF
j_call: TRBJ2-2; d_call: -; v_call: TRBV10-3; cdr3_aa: CAIKGSGELFF
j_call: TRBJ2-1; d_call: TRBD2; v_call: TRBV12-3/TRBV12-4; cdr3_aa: CASRGGSGGQEEQFF
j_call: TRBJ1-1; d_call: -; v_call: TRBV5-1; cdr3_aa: CASSLGPAGMNTEAFF
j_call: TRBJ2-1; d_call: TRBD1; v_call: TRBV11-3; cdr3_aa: CASSLGQGGRQFF
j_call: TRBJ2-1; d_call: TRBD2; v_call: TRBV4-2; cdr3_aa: CASSQDFSGGPNEQFF
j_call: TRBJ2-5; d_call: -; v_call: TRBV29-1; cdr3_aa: CSVDRGGVEAQYF
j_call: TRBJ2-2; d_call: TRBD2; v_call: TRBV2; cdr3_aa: CASSAASGGRELFF
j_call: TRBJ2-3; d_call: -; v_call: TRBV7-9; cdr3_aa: CASSSQRGTSTDTQYF
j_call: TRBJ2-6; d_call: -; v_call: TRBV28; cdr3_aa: CASTLTGQTGANVLTF
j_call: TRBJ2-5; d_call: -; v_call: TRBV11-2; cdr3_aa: CASSSDTSSGETQYF
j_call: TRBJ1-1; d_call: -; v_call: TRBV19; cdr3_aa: CASSHQNTEAFF